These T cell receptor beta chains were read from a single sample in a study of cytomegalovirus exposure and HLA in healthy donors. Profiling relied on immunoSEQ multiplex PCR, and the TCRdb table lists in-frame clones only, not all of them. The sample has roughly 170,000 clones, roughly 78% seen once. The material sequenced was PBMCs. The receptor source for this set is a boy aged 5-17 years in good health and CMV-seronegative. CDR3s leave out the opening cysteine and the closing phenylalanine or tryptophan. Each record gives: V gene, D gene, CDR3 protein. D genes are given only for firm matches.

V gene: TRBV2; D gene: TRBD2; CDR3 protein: ASSDPSELLAFSYNEQF
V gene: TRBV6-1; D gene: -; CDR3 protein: ASSGMTGSSYYGYT
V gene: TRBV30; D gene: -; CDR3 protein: AWTFDRSHGYT
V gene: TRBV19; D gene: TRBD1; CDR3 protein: ASGDPGGPNEAF
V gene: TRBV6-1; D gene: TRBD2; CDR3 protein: ASSELAGSLPQETQY
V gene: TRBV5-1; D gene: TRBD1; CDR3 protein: ASSLFGQGGVEKLF
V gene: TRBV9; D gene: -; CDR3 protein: ASSVGDGGGNYGYT
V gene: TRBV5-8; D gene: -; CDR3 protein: ASSSSGWGGGYT
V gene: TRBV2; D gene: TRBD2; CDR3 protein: ASSVLAGLS
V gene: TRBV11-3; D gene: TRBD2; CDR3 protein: ATRGGGGNEQF
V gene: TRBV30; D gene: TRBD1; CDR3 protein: AWSVPIYRGGRTEAF
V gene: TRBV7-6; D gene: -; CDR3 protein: ASSLQGPNTEAF
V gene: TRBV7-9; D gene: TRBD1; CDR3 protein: SSSFRDRGYTEAF
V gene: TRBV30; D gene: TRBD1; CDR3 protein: AWRTGGRTPEAF
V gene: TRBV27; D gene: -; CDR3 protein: ASSFEGGLPGSLH
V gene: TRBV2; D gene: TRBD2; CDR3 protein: ASSPGLANQETQY
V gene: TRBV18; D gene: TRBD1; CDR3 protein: ASSPDPGTEKNTIY
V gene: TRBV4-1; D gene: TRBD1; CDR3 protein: ASSSRDRGSGYT
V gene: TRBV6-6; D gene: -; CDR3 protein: ASSYSVQSSGNTIY
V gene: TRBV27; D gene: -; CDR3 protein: ASAHGTLPGYT
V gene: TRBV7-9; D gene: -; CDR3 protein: SSSLAVLPGANVLT
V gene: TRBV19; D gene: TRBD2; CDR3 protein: ASSIAAGGFTDTQY
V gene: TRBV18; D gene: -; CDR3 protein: ASSPEALTNYGYT
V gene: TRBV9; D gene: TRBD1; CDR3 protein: ASSLRGGQGGYGYT
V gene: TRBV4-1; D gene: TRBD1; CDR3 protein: ASSRGEGTGRTHGYT
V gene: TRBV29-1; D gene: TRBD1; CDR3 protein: SVEDPTGTGILALGYT
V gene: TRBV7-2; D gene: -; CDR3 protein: ASSFPGANTEAF
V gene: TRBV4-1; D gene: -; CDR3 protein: ASSWTVNSYNSPLH
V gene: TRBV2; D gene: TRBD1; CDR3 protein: ASREQGAAGELF
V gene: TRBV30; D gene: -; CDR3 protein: AWSGRPLQETQY
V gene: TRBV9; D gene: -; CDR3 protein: ASSPYGSGFEVGYT
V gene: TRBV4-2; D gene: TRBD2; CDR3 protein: ASSRSGGAQDTQY
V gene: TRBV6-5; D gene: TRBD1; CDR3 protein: ASSYSRQGSDTQY
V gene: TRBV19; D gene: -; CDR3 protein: ASSPSREADDTGELF
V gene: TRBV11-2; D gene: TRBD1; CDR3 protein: ASSSRTGSTEAF
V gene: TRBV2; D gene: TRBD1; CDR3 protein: ASKEGTAYNEQF
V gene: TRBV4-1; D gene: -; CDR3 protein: ASSQVAGFSGNTIY
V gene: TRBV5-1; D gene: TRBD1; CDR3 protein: ASSLGTGYYEQY
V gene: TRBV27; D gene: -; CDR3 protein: ASSPQGNLQETQY
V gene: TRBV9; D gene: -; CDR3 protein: ASSVRPGSNYGYT
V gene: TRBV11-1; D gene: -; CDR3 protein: ASSLAQGHEQY
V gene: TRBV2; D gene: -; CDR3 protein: ASGPEAF
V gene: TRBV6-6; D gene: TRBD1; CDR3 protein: ASSYSATGSYGYT
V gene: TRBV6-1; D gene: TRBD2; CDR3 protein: ASSEPGQAVREQY
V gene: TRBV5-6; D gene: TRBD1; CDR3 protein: ASSWGFDRGQHGYT
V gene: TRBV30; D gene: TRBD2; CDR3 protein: AWASGITDTQY
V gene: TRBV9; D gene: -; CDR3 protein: ASSPPGGAGTEAF
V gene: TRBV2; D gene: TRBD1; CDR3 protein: ASSDSGSRAGQVPF
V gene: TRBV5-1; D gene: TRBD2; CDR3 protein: ASSLIAGATSTDTQY
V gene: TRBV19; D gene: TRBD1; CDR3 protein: ASSLHRTGNQPQH
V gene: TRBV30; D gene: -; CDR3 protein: AWSELYEQY
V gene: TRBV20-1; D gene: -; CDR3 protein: SVSRVHGYT
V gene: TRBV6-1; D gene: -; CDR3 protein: ASSSRGASNQPQH
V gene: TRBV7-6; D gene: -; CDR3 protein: ASSFEGVKEKLF